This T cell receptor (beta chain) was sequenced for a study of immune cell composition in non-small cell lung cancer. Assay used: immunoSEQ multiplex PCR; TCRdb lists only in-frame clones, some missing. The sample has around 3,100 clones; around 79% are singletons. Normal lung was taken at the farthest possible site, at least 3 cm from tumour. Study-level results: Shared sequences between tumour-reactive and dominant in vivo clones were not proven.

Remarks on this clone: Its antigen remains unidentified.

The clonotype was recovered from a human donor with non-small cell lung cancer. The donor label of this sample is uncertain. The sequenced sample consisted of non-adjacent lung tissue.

The CDR3 here is CASSLMAVTTLAQTGELFF. The CDR3 DNA is TGTGCCAGCAGCTTGATGGCTGTTACGACACTAGCCCAAACCGGGGAGCTGTTTTTT. J is TRBJ2-2 and V is TRBV5-6, with D maybe TRBD2 (6 bases). The germline CDR1 and CDR2 sequences are SGHDT and YYEEEE. V was trimmed by 1 base and J by 5 bases, leaving 24 bases between them. The CDR3 has 19 amino acids.